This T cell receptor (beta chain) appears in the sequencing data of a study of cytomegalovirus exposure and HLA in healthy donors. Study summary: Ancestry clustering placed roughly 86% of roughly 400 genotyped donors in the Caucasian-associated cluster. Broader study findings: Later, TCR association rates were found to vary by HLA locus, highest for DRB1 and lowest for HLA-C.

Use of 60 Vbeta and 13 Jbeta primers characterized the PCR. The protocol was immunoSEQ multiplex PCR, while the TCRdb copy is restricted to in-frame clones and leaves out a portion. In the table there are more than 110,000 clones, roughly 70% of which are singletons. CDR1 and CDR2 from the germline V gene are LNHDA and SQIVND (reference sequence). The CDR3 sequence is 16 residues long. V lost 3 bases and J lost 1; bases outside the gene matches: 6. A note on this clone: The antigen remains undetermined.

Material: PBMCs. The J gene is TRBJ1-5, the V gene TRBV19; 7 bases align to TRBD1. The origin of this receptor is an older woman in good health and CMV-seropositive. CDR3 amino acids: CASSINRGGSNQPQHF. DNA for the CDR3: TGTGCCAGTAGTATTAACAGGGGAGGAAGCAATCAGCCCCAGCATTTT.